This T cell receptor (beta chain) was observed in a study of control samples from healthy donors and cancer patients. The CDR3 is 14 residues long. The V gene end was trimmed by 5 bases and the J gene end by 1 base; junction bases not matched to a gene: 4. The V gene's germline CDR1 is SGHDT and CDR2 YYEEEE. Measured with immunoSEQ multiplex PCR; TCRdb has only the in-frame clones, and not every one. The sample holds approximately 98,000 clones, just under 85% seen once. The chain joins TRBV5-6 to TRBJ2-5, with 8 nucleotides matching TRBD1. The sequence derives from a man aged 18 to 35 in good health. The sequenced material came from blood. CDR3 region: CASSDGQGQETQYF. The CDR3 DNA follows: TGTGCCAGCAGTGACGGACAGGGCCAAGAGACCCAGTACTTC.